This TCR beta chain was captured by sequencing in a study of CD8 T cells in ankylosing spondylitis. Findings and caveats of the study: Characteristic of ankylosing spondylitis blood, it appeared, was a TCR beta motif comprising roughly eight highly homologous variants. Disease-associated clones were reportedly significantly overrepresented in matched ankylosing spondylitis synovial fluid. A number of the motif variants had already been described in reactive arthritis synovial fluid and blood.

Researchers built TCR beta libraries using quantitative 5'-RACE with molecular barcodes. MiXCR was run by TCRdb on the 5' RACE reads, yielding one entry per CDR3 protein. Of nearly 350,000 distinct CDR3 sequences listed, roughly 14% are singletons. Note on this clonotype: Its matching antigen is unknown.

Trimming took off 7 bases at V and 2 bases at J, with 9 bases between the two ends. Germline-derived CDR1 and CDR2 are DFQATT and SNEGSKA (reference sequence). The CDR3 covers 12 residues. The chain employs TRBV20-1 and TRBJ2-1, with D perhaps matching TRBD1 (5 bases). Input material: blood, either unsorted or a sorted T cell fraction (not recorded which). The TCR sequence derives from a male donor with ankylosing spondylitis or in good health (not recorded which). The CDR3 DNA sequence: TGCAGTGTGGGGCGCACCTACAATGAGCAGTTCTTC. Translating it yields CSVGRTYNEQFF.